This T cell receptor beta chain was recorded in a study of graft-versus-host responses after intestinal transplantation. Study-wide background: Recipients across the board were started on anti-thymocyte globulin induction, then kept on tacrolimus and steroids for approximately three years. Findings and caveats of the study: Some patients had graft-donor T cell macrochimerism. In their allografts, the ratios of graft-versus-host to host-versus-graft T cell clones were high. GvH clones detected in recipient marrow included some appearing first in ileum or blood. Among circulating GvH clones, peak levels were associated with early post-transplant declines in HvG clones.

The germline CDR1 and CDR2 sequences are SGHRS and YFSETQ. Trimming at V came to 2 bases and at J to 5 bases, leaving 8 bases not matched to a gene. The CDR3 length is 15 residues. Produced via immunoSEQ multiplex PCR; TCRdb's table is partial and in-frame only. Of tens of thousands of clones listed, approximately 92% are singletons. With regard to this clone: Its antigen is not known.

The chain has TRBV5-1 and TRBJ2-7; 9 bases are a match to TRBD1. Sequencing was performed on PBMCs, taken approximately 740 days after a first intestinal transplant, on the day of a second. The sequence was collected from a human patient who received an intestinal transplant, so some T cells may come from the graft donor. Here the CDR3 DNA reads TGCGCCAGCAGCTTCGGGGACAGGGCATGGGACGAGCAGTACTTC. As protein: CASSFGDRAWDEQYF.